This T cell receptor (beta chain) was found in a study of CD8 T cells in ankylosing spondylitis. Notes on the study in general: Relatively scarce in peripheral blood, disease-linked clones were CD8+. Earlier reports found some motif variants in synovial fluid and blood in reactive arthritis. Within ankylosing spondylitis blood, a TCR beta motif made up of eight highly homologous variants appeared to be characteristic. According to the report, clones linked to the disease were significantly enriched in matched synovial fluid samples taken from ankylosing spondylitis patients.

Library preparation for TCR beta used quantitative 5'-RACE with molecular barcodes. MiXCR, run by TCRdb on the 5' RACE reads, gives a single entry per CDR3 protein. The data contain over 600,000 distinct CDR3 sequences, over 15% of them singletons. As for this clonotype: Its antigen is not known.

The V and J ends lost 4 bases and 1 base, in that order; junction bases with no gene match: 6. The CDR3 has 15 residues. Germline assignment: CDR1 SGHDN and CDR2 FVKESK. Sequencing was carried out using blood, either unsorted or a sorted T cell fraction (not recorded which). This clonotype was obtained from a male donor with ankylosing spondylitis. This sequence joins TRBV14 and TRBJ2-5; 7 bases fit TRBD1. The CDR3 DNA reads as TGTGCCAGCAGCCGAAGACAGGGTAGCCAAGAGACCCAGTACTTC. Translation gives CASSRRQGSQETQYF.